Following are 19 T cell receptor beta chains from one sample sequenced in a study of beta chain features in type 1 diabetes. Every isolated RNA sample was fully reverse transcribed, so sequencing captured expressed TCRB transcripts. This table comes from immunoSEQ multiplex PCR, and its TCRdb copy is limited to in-frame clones, with some not included. This sample has 300,000 to 350,000 clones; 6.5% to 10% occur once, and the top ten carry approximately 0.44%. The sample taken for sequencing was central memory CD4+ T cells from blood. The receptors originated from a woman aged 18-30 years in good health.

This clone was seen only a few times. The chain couples TRBV25-1 to TRBJ2-2; D ambiguous. The CDR3 covers 16 residues. V was clipped by 1 base and J by 1 base, with 10 bases between them. The germline CDR1 and CDR2 sequences are MGHDK and SYGVNS. The CDR3 sequence is CASSEFNQGNTGELFF. CDR3 coding DNA: TGTGCCAGCAGTGAATTCAATCAAGGGAACACCGGGGAGCTGTTTTTT.

The rearrangement links TRBV6-5 to TRBJ2-1, with 7 nucleotides matching TRBD2. V was pared by 4 bases and J by 10 bases, with 13 bases of the junction left unmatched. The CDR3 sequence is 15 residues long. Per the germline V gene, CDR1 is MNHEY and CDR2 is SVGAGI. In DNA, the CDR3 is TGTGCCAGCAGTTTCGGGACTAAGGCCGGAAGGGAGCAGTTCTTC. This sequence encodes CASSFGTKAGREQFF.

This clone turned up a few times. The chain combines TRBV7-2 with TRBJ2-7; 9 bases line up with TRBD2. V shed 3 bases, J shed 5 bases, and the junction held 5 bases outside the gene matches. CDR3 length equals 14 residues. CDR1 is SGHTA, CDR2 FQGNSA, per germline. The CDR3 loop reads CASSFASGMNEQYF. The CDR3 nucleotides read TGTGCCAGCAGCTTTGCTAGCGGGATGAACGAGCAGTACTTC.

The chain employs TRBV7-6 and TRBJ2-3; 8 bases fit TRBD2. Germline CDR1 is SGHVS and CDR2 is FNYEAQ. The CDR3 loop spans 16 amino acids. The V gene end was trimmed by 2 bases and the J gene end by 2 bases; junction bases not matched to a gene: 6. The CDR3 protein is CASSLHTSGITDTQYF. For the CDR3, the DNA is TGTGCCAGCAGCTTACATACTAGCGGTATCACAGATACGCAGTATTTT.

This clone was found a few times. The chain carries TRBV7-2 and TRBJ2-7; D may be TRBD1 or TRBD2 (5 bases each). CDR3 length equals 11 residues. Trimming removed 1 base from V and 9 bases from J, with 7 bases in between. Germline CDR1 is SGHTA and CDR2 is FQGNSA. In nucleotides, the CDR3 is TGTGCCAGCAGCTTAGACGGGGCGCAGTACTTC. Its protein product is CASSLDGAQYF.

At least ten counts were recorded for this clone. The rearrangement links TRBV7-3 to TRBJ2-1; D is uncertain. V was cut by 4 bases and J by 0 bases, with 19 bases left in between. Germline values: CDR1 SGHTA, CDR2 FQGTGA. CDR3 length: 18 amino acids. CDR3 sequence: CASSSNPPSDSSYNEQFF. The DNA for the CDR3 is TGTGCCAGCAGCTCGAATCCCCCTTCTGATAGCTCCTACAATGAGCAGTTCTTC.

For this clone: A far larger clone differs by one base, so this is likely a read error. The same CDR3 arises from other DNA sequences in this sample as well. The chain links TRBV25-1 to TRBJ2-6; D could derive from TRBD1 or TRBD2 (5 bases each). The CDR3 sequence is 14 residues long. The germline V gene encodes CDR1 MGHDK and CDR2 SYGVNS. V lost 6 bases to trimming and J lost 4 bases, with 10 bases between them. The CDR3 sequence is CASRWGSGANVLTF. CDR3 coding DNA: TGTGCCAGCAGATGGGGGTCCGGGGCCAACGTCCTGACTTTC.

This clone was recorded a few times. V and J are TRBV21-1 and TRBJ2-7. TRBV21-1 is annotated as a pseudogene. The CDR3 has 16 residues. CDR3 DNA: TGTGCCAGCAGCAATGGGCGGTTAGAAATCTCCTACGAGCAGTACTTC. Translating it yields CASSNGRLEISYEQYF.

This sequence joins TRBV7-9 and TRBJ2-1; TRBD2 might be the D (6 bases). Trimming took 5 bases from V and 3 from J, leaving 17 bases between them. Looked up from germline, CDR1 is SEHNR and CDR2 is FQNEAQ (reference sequence). The CDR3 has 16 amino acids. The DNA for the CDR3 is TGTGCCAGCAGCGTCCGACTGGGAGGAAGCTACAATGAGCAGTTCTTC. This codes for CASSVRLGGSYNEQFF. Full variable domain (outside the CDR3, taken from reference TRBV7-9 and TRBJ2-1): DTGVSQNPRHKITKRGQNVTFRCDPISEHNRLYWYRQTLGQGPEFLTYFQNEAQLEKSRLLSDRFSAERPKGSFSTLEIQRTEQGDSAMYLCASSVRLGGSYNEQFFGPGTRLTVL.

The J gene is TRBJ2-5, the V gene TRBV28, with D unresolved. V lost 7 bases and J 2 bases, leaving 11 bases between the germline ends. The CDR3 loop spans 13 amino acids. The V gene's germline CDR1 is MDHEN and CDR2 SYDVKM. The CDR3 reads CASTDNNQETQYF. As DNA, the CDR3 is TGTGCCAGCACAGACAACAATCAAGAGACCCAGTACTTC.

The chain carries TRBV10-3 and TRBJ2-3, with a tentative D call TRBD1 (6 bases). CDR1 and CDR2 from the germline V gene are ENHRY and SYGVKD. The CDR3 loop spans 14 amino acids. V was cut by 6 bases and J by 2 bases, with 12 bases left in between. The CDR3 bases are TGTGCCATCAGGTTCGGACAGTCCACAGATACGCAGTATTTT. Its protein is CAIRFGQSTDTQYF.

This clone was counted a few times. The rearrangement uses TRBV5-1 and TRBJ2-1; perhaps TRBD2 as D (5 bases). Deletions cut 3 bases from V and 6 bases from J, with 10 bases between. Germline CDR1 and CDR2: SGHRS and YFSETQ. The CDR3 covers 13 residues. CDR3 DNA sequence: TGCGCCAGCAGCTCAGGACTGGGCAATGAGCAGTTCTTC. Its protein product is CASSSGLGNEQFF.

The CDR3 region has the DNA TGCGCCAGCAGCTTGGGACTAGCGGGAGCTGGTGAGACCCAGTACTTC. It is translated as CASSLGLAGAGETQYF. The chain has TRBV5-1 and TRBJ2-5; 12 bases are shared with TRBD2. Germline V gene lookup returns CDR1 SGHRS and CDR2 YFSETQ. The CDR3 runs to 16 residues. J lost 5 bases, V lost 0 bases, and 5 bases had no gene match. Variable domain in full (rest from reference TRBV5-1 and TRBJ2-5): KAGVTQTPRYLIKTRGQQVTLSCSPISGHRSVSWYQQTPGQGLQFLFEYFSETQRNKGNFPGRFSGRQFSNSRSEMNVSTLELGDSALYLCASSLGLAGAGETQYFGPGTRLLVL.

Only a few counts were recorded for this clone. The J gene is TRBJ2-3, the V gene TRBV4-2; 12 positions agree with TRBD1. The CDR3 spans 15 residues. CDR1 LGHNA and CDR2 YNFKEQ come from the germline V gene. The V gene end was trimmed by 4 bases and the J gene end by 7 bases; junction bases not matched to a gene: 6. The CDR3 sequence is CASSPGDRGLNTQYF. CDR3 DNA sequence: TGTGCCAGCAGCCCGGGGGACAGGGGGCTAAATACGCAGTATTTT.

A few counts support this clone. V is TRBV29-1 and J is TRBJ2-1; D gene ambiguous. This CDR3 spans 13 amino acids. The V gene lost 5 bases and the J gene lost 9 bases, with 17 bases spanning the gap. Germline V lookup: CDR1 SQVTM, CDR2 ANQGSEA. This chain's CDR3 is CSVTRSVGGEQFF. CDR3 nucleotides: TGCAGCGTTACCCGGTCAGTTGGTGGTGAGCAGTTCTTC.

This clone was counted a few times. CDR3 loop: CASARGRNTEAFF. The CDR3 DNA reads TGTGCCAGCGCGAGGGGGCGGAACACTGAAGCTTTCTTT. This chain connects TRBV7-9 to TRBJ1-1; 7 bases align to TRBD1. The CDR3 contains 13 residues. The germline gives CDR1 SEHNR, CDR2 FQNEAQ (reference sequence). The trim removed 8 bases at V and 1 base at J, leaving 4 bases unmatched.

V and J are TRBV6-5 and TRBJ1-1; D uncertain. Germline V gives CDR1 MNHEY, CDR2 SVGAGI. V was trimmed by 6 bases and J by 2 bases, leaving 10 bases between them. This CDR3 has 13 amino acids. CDR3: CASRLTRNTEAFF. The DNA for the CDR3 is TGTGCCAGCAGATTGACCAGAAACACTGAAGCTTTCTTT.

This clone came up a few times. The rearrangement uses TRBV7-9 and TRBJ2-7; 10 bases are a match to TRBD1. Germline V gives CDR1 SEHNR, CDR2 FQNEAQ (reference sequence). The V and J ends lost 5 bases and 5 bases, in that order; junction bases with no gene match: 12. The CDR3 is 16 residues long. The CDR3 sequence: CASSPGTGESGHEQYF. CDR3 in DNA: TGTGCCAGCAGCCCCGGGACAGGGGAGTCTGGGCACGAGCAGTACTTC.

Note on this clone: The junction shows a germline mismatch at one end, possibly a read error. The same CDR3 can be traced to other DNA sequences in this sample. The rearrangement uses TRBV4-2 and TRBJ2-2; TRBD2 aligns across 9 bases. The CDR3 has 17 amino acids. CDR1 LGHNA and CDR2 YNFKEQ come from the germline V gene. CDR3 loop: CASSLRLAGAGTGELFF. The DNA of the CDR3 is TGTGCCAGCAGCCTCCGCTTAGCGGGAGCGGGCACCGGGGAACTGTTTTTT.